A selection of T cell receptor beta chains follows, all from one sample in a study of shared clonotypes between healthy human individuals. Sequenced by immunoSEQ multiplex PCR; TCRdb stores in-frame clones only, minus some. The sample holds more than 400,000 clones, 90% to 97% seen once. The specimen sequenced was naive CD4+ T cells sorted from blood. The source of these receptors is a woman between 25 and 40 years old in good health. Each CDR3 is given with its conserved first and last residue. A D gene is named only where the DNA matches it firmly. Size is omitted from some rows. Given values are once, few, many or a class for expanded clones.

v_call	clone_size	d_call	j_call	cdr3_aa	cdr3_nt
TRBV6-6	NA	NA	TRBJ1-1	CASSYLEWMNTEAFF	TGTGCCAGCAGTTACTTGGAGTGGATGAACACTGAAGCTTTCTTT
TRBV2	once	NA	TRBJ2-2	CASQASVKAGELFF	TGTGCCAGCCAGGCTTCGGTGAAGGCCGGGGAGCTGTTTTTT
TRBV28	NA	NA	TRBJ2-3	CASQDPWADTQYF	TGTGCCAGCCAGGATCCATGGGCAGATACGCAGTATTTT
TRBV4-1	NA	NA	TRBJ2-5	CASSQGISKGGETQYF	TGCGCCAGCAGCCAAGGGATTTCTAAGGGGGGGGAGACCCAGTACTTC
TRBV28	NA	TRBD1	TRBJ2-7	CASSTLGQGHSYEQYF	TGTGCCAGCAGTACCCTGGGACAGGGCCACTCCTACGAGCAGTACTTC
TRBV7-9	NA	NA	TRBJ1-1	CASSPGHSEAFF	TGTGCCAGCAGTCCGGGACACAGTGAAGCTTTCTTT
TRBV28	NA	NA	TRBJ1-1	CASTVSRLGGTEAFF	TGTGCCAGCACCGTATCCAGATTGGGAGGCACTGAAGCTTTCTTT
TRBV19	NA	NA	TRBJ2-7	CASSTGPSEQYF	TGTGCCAGTAGCACCGGGCCGAGCGAGCAGTACTTC
TRBV11-2	NA	TRBD2	TRBJ2-2	CASSLVSGDNTGELFF	TGTGCCAGCAGCTTAGTTAGCGGGGATAACACCGGGGAGCTGTTTTTT
TRBV6-1	NA	NA	TRBJ1-1	CASKETGDYTEAFF	TGTGCCAGCAAAGAAACTGGAGATTACACTGAAGCTTTCTTT
TRBV5-6	NA	NA	TRBJ1-4	CASSFGFVEEKLFF	TGTGCCAGCAGCTTTGGGTTCGTTGAAGAAAAACTGTTTTTT
TRBV4-2	NA	TRBD1	TRBJ1-2	CASSHGGQGSYGYTF	TGTGCCAGCAGCCACGGGGGACAGGGGAGCTATGGCTACACCTTC
TRBV9	NA	NA	TRBJ2-1	CASSVGIGKSYNEQFF	TGTGCCAGCAGCGTAGGGATCGGGAAGAGCTACAATGAGCAGTTCTTC
TRBV5-6	NA	TRBD2	TRBJ2-2	CASSLRTSGTGELFF	TGTGCCAGCAGCTTGAGAACTAGCGGCACCGGGGAGCTGTTTTTT
TRBV7-9	NA	TRBD2	TRBJ2-5	CASSQRGLAPETQYF	TGTGCCAGCAGCCAGAGAGGACTAGCGCCAGAGACCCAGTACTTC
TRBV28	NA	NA	TRBJ1-2	CASRAEEGIYGYTF	TGTGCCAGCAGAGCTGAGGAGGGGATCTATGGCTACACCTTC
TRBV29-1	once	NA	TRBJ1-2	CSVESPSSNYGYTF	TGCAGCGTTGAATCCCCGAGCAGTAACTATGGCTACACCTTC
TRBV7-9	NA	NA	TRBJ1-1	CASSPTGQVVTEAFF	TGTGCCAGCAGCCCTACAGGGCAGGTTGTTACTGAAGCTTTCTTT
TRBV5-4	NA	TRBD1	TRBJ2-7	CASSLGGTGVFLNF	TGTGCCAGCAGCTTGGGGGGGACAGGGGTATTCTTAAACTTC
TRBV29-1	once	NA	TRBJ2-3	CSVDGDTQYF	TGCAGCGTTGATGGAGATACGCAGTATTTT
TRBV19	NA	TRBD1	TRBJ2-2	CASSITGTGRTGELFF	TGTGCCAGTAGTATCACCGGGACAGGGAGAACCGGGGAGCTGTTTTTT
TRBV28	NA	TRBD1	TRBJ2-2	CASSVGTGDTGELFF	TGTGCCAGCAGTGTCGGGACAGGGGATACCGGGGAGCTGTTTTTT
TRBV5-1	NA	NA	TRBJ2-5	CASSLDSHEETQYF	TGCGCCAGCAGCTTGGACAGTCACGAGGAGACCCAGTACTTC
TRBV5-1	NA	TRBD2	TRBJ2-2	CASSLGFSGRLNTGELFF	TGCGCCAGCAGCTTGGGGTTTAGCGGGAGGTTGAACACCGGGGAGCTGTTTTTT
TRBV15	NA	NA	TRBJ2-1	CATSQRMRRHNEQFF	TGTGCCACCAGTCAGAGAATGCGGAGACACAATGAGCAGTTCTTC
TRBV7-3	NA	NA	TRBJ1-1	CASSRTRNTEAFF	TGTGCCAGCAGCAGAACTAGGAACACTGAAGCTTTCTTT
TRBV2	once	TRBD1	TRBJ1-1	CASSEQGVNTEAFF	TGTGCCAGCAGTGAACAGGGGGTGAACACTGAAGCTTTCTTT
TRBV27	NA	TRBD1	TRBJ1-4	CASSLQGEGEKLFF	TGTGCCAGCAGTTTACAGGGGGAGGGTGAAAAACTGTTTTTT
TRBV23-1	NA	NA	TRBJ2-7	CASSRCGPNEQYF	TGCGCCAGCAGTCGGTGCGGGCCCAACGAGCAGTACTTC
TRBV28	NA	TRBD1	TRBJ1-2	CASIINRDRGLYGYTF	TGTGCCAGCATTATAAACCGGGACAGGGGGCTGTATGGCTACACCTTC
TRBV6-5	once	TRBD1	TRBJ1-4	CASSPWTGGGEKLFF	TGTGCCAGCAGCCCGTGGACAGGGGGGGGTGAAAAACTGTTTTTT
TRBV29-1	NA	NA	TRBJ1-3	CSVEGIGNTIYF	TGCAGCGTTGAGGGTATCGGAAACACCATATATTTT
TRBV27	NA	TRBD1	TRBJ2-7	CASSKDRVYEQYF	TGTGCCAGCAGTAAGGACAGGGTCTACGAGCAGTACTTC
TRBV15	NA	NA	TRBJ1-5	CATSRDFRGNQPQHF	TGTGCCACCAGCAGAGATTTCAGGGGTAATCAGCCCCAGCATTTT
TRBV4-1	NA	TRBD2	TRBJ2-5	CASSQVGGRAGETQYF	TGCGCCAGCAGCCAAGTTGGCGGGAGGGCCGGAGAGACCCAGTACTTC
TRBV9	NA	NA	TRBJ1-1	CASSVAVRDTEAFF	TGTGCCAGCAGCGTAGCAGTCAGGGACACTGAAGCTTTCTTT
TRBV6-5	NA	NA	TRBJ2-1	CASSYLAIPYNEQFF	TGTGCCAGCAGTTATCTAGCAATACCCTACAATGAGCAGTTCTTC
TRBV7-8	NA	TRBD1	TRBJ1-3	CASSPMQQGAGGGNTIYF	TGTGCCAGCAGCCCAATGCAACAGGGGGCAGGCGGTGGAAACACCATATATTTT
TRBV28	NA	NA	TRBJ2-7	CASRGQGISYEQYF	TGTGCCAGCAGGGGCCAGGGGATCTCCTACGAGCAGTACTTC
TRBV6-5	NA	NA	TRBJ1-1	CASSFRGVNTEAFF	TGTGCCAGCAGTTTCCGAGGGGTCAACACTGAAGCTTTCTTT
TRBV11-2	few	TRBD2	TRBJ2-7	CASSLGLAGDEQYF	TGTGCCAGCAGCTTGGGACTAGCGGGAGACGAGCAGTACTTC
TRBV18	NA	NA	TRBJ2-7	CASSPRNIQGYSYEQYF	TGTGCCAGCTCACCACGAAATATTCAGGGGTACTCCTACGAGCAGTACTTC
TRBV7-3	NA	NA	TRBJ2-7	CASSHDTGKEQYF	TGTGCCAGCAGCCACGACACGGGGAAAGAGCAGTACTTC
TRBV4-2	NA	NA	TRBJ1-4	CASSQGLGEKLFF	TGTGCCAGCAGCCAAGGTCTAGGGGAAAAACTGTTTTTT
TRBV2	NA	NA	TRBJ2-1	CASRETDYNEQFF	TGTGCCAGCAGAGAGACAGATTACAATGAGCAGTTCTTC
TRBV28	NA	NA	TRBJ1-2	CASSQVDYGYTF	TGTGCCAGCAGCCAGGTGGACTATGGCTACACCTTC